The next 26 T cell receptor beta chains were all read from a single sample in a study of blood T cells in healthy people across ages. PCR was performed a second time for about 6 to 12 cycles using a sample-barcoded 5' primer and a J-beta primer mix. TCRdb ran MiXCR on the 5' RACE reads and lists one entry per CDR3 protein. Of hundreds of thousands of distinct CDR3 sequences in the sample, about a fifth were seen once. Sequences were obtained from blood. The source of these receptors is a man between 65 and 85 years old in good health.

This sequence joins TRBV29-1 and TRBJ2-3; unclear D gene. This CDR3 spans 15 amino acids. CDR1 and CDR2 (germline): SQVTM, ANQGSEA. V gave up 6 bases and J gave up 0 bases, with 16 bases separating them. The CDR3: CSVIQARPSTDTQYF. CDR3 coding DNA: TGCAGCGTGATTCAAGCGAGACCCAGCACAGATACGCAGTATTTT.

In its sample, this clonotype was seen many times. The V and J genes are TRBV25-1 and TRBJ1-2; D remains unclear. The CDR3 runs 14 residues. The V and J ends lost 3 bases and 4 bases respectively, with 12 bases between them. From germline, CDR1 is MGHDK and CDR2 SYGVNS. The CDR3 spells CASSDTTAPYGYTF. As DNA, the CDR3 is TGTGCCAGCAGTGATACCACAGCTCCCTATGGCTACACCTTC.

Ten or more counts support this clonotype. The rearrangement joins TRBV12-3 or TRBV12-4 to TRBJ2-1; 8 bases map to TRBD2. The CDR3 is made up of 16 amino acids. V lost 5 bases and J lost 4; bases outside the gene matches: 10. The CDR3 coding sequence is TGTGCCAGCAGTCTCAGCGGGGGCCTTCCTTACAATGAGCAGTTCTTC. It codes for CASSLSGGLPYNEQFF.

This clonotype has only a few counts. CDR3 sequence (DNA): TGCAGTGCTAGATCACCAGCGGGAGCCTTTACCGGGGAGCTGTTTTTT. This encodes CSARSPAGAFTGELFF. J is TRBJ2-2 and V is TRBV20-1; TRBD2 matches at 8 bases. Germline V gives CDR1 DFQATT, CDR2 SNEGSKA (reference sequence). CDR3 length equals 16 residues. V was pared by 2 bases and J by 5 bases, with 10 bases of the junction left unmatched.

The V and J genes are TRBV10-3 and TRBJ2-1; 8 bases are a match to TRBD2. The CDR3 contains 15 residues. The V and J ends lost 9 bases and 3 bases, in that order; junction bases with no gene match: 10. CDR1 and CDR2 (germline): ENHRY, SYGVKD. The CDR3 loop reads CAMSRTSGGYNEQFF. DNA for the CDR3: TGTGCCATGAGCCGCACGAGCGGGGGCTACAATGAGCAGTTCTTC.

The V gene is TRBV20-1, the J gene TRBJ2-5; possible D gene TRBD2, 6 bases. CDR1 DFQATT and CDR2 SNEGSKA come from the germline V gene (reference sequence). CDR3 length: 14 amino acids. V lost 6 bases, J lost 4 bases, and 18 bases lay in between. CDR3 region: CSAPGGTAGETQYF. DNA for the CDR3: TGCAGTGCCCCAGGAGGGACGGCTGGAGAGACCCAGTACTTC.

This clonotype has just a few counts. The rearrangement links TRBV7-2 to TRBJ2-1; TRBD2 aligns across 8 bases. From germline, CDR1 is SGHTA and CDR2 FQGNSA. V lost 8 bases to trimming and J lost 6 bases; unmatched junction nucleotides: 12. The CDR3 spans 15 residues. DNA of the CDR3: TGTGCCAGCTCGACAAGCGGGAGTATCTTCAATGAGCAGTTCTTC. It translates to CASSTSGSIFNEQFF. The full variable domain, rest sourced from reference TRBV7-2 and TRBJ2-1, is GAGVSQSPSNKVTEKGKDVELRCDPISGHTALYWYRQSLGQGLEFLIYFQGNSAPDKSGLPSDRFSAERTGGSVSTLTIQRTQQEDSAVYLCASSTSGSIFNEQFFGPGTRLTVL.

This clonotype came up once. CDR3 in amino acids: CASSSGPGMGTDTQYF. CDR3 sequence (DNA): TGTGCCAGCAGTTCCGGACCGGGGATGGGTACAGATACGCAGTATTTT. The genes are TRBV13 and TRBJ2-3, with D possibly matching TRBD2 (5 bases). Trimming stripped 6 bases from V and 3 bases from J, with 19 bases between. The CDR3 is made up of 16 amino acids. Germline V gene lookup returns CDR1 PRHDT and CDR2 FYEKMQ (reference sequence).

In this sample, this clonotype turned up once. The V and J genes are TRBV7-2 and TRBJ2-1; 8 nucleotides align to TRBD2. Trimming removed 2 bases from V and 6 bases from J; junction bases left unmatched: 6. Germline CDR1 and CDR2: SGHTA and FQGNSA. There are 15 residues in the CDR3. CDR3 sequence: CASSLLGLDPNEQFF. In DNA form, the CDR3 reads TGTGCCAGCAGCTTACTGGGACTAGATCCCAATGAGCAGTTCTTC.

V is TRBV7-9 and J is TRBJ2-7; TRBD2 is a possible D gene (5 bases). Trimming cost V 1 base and J 3 bases, with 13 bases left between them. CDR3 size: 15 residues. Per germline, CDR1 SEHNR and CDR2 FQNEAQ (reference sequence). The CDR3 DNA sequence: TGTGCCAGCAGCTTAGAAAGAGGGCCGAGCTACGAGCAGTACTTC. Its translation: CASSLERGPSYEQYF.

This clonotype was seen only a few times. Written as DNA, the CDR3 is TGTGCCAGCAGCTTAGTTGGGACTAGCGCCTACGAGCAGTACTTC. Translation: CASSLVGTSAYEQYF. The V and J genes are TRBV7-8 and TRBJ2-7; 10 bases are shared with TRBD2. V dropped 1 base and J dropped 2; count of bases not matched to a gene: 2. The CDR3 has 15 amino acids. The germline gives CDR1 SGHVS, CDR2 FQNEAQ.

The rearrangement uses TRBV29-1 and TRBJ2-3; the match to TRBD1 covers 8 bases. Germline CDR1 and CDR2: SQVTM and ANQGSEA. This CDR3 comprises 10 residues. V lost 6 bases to trimming and J lost 9 bases; unmatched junction nucleotides: 2. The CDR3 region is CSVTGVTQYF. The CDR3 DNA is TGCAGCGTGACAGGGGTGACGCAGTATTTT.

V gene TRBV3-1 combines with J gene TRBJ2-6; D is uncertain. CDR1 is LGHDT and CDR2 is YNNKEL in the germline V gene (reference sequence). There are 15 residues in the CDR3. V was cut by 1 base and J by 2 bases, with 6 bases left in between. The CDR3 coding sequence is TGTGCCAGCAGCCAAGTTTGGACTGGGGCCAACGTCCTGACTTTC. It specifies CASSQVWTGANVLTF.

The CDR3 loop reads CASSPPLGNTEAFF. CDR3 bases: TGTGCCAGCTCACCACCGCTGGGCAACACTGAAGCTTTCTTT. The chain has TRBV18 and TRBJ1-1; D call uncertain. V gave up 0 bases and J gave up 2 bases, with 7 bases separating them. The V gene's germline CDR1 is KGHSH and CDR2 LQKENI. The length of the CDR3 is 14 residues. The full variable domain, rest sourced from reference TRBV18 and TRBJ1-1, is NAGVMQNPRHLVRRRGQEARLRCSPMKGHSHVYWYRQLPEEGLKFMVYLQKENIIDESGMPKERFSAEFPKEGPSILRIQQVVRGDSAAYFCASSPPLGNTEAFFGQGTRLTVV.

This chain joins TRBV20-1 and TRBJ2-2; D may be TRBD2 (6 bases). This CDR3 comprises 15 residues. Germline V gene sequence: CDR1 DFQATT, CDR2 SNEGSKA (reference sequence). Deletions cut 3 bases from V and 9 bases from J, with 20 bases between. The CDR3 DNA reads TGCAGTGCTAGTTCGGTCAGTGGAGGGACCCGGGAGCTGTTTTTT. Its protein product is CSASSVSGGTRELFF.

The chain carries TRBV20-1 and TRBJ2-4; tentative D call: TRBD1 (6 bases). This CDR3 has 12 amino acids. Deletions cut 4 bases from V and 6 bases from J, with 10 bases between. Germline V CDR1 and CDR2: DFQATT, SNEGSKA (reference sequence). DNA of the CDR3: TGCAGTGCTACCGACAGGATAAACATTCAGTACTTC. The encoded protein is CSATDRINIQYF.

At least ten counts were recorded for this clonotype. This chain links TRBV14 with TRBJ2-3, with 7 positions matching TRBD2. V dropped 4 bases and J dropped 2; count of bases not matched to a gene: 3. CDR3 length equals 14 residues. Germline V gene sequence: CDR1 SGHDN, CDR2 FVKESK. The CDR3 DNA sequence: TGTGCCAGCAGCCCCCGGGACTACACAGATACGCAGTATTTT. It yields the protein CASSPRDYTDTQYF.

V gene TRBV6-5 combines with J gene TRBJ2-7; possibly TRBD1 for D (6 bases). The germline gives CDR1 MNHEY, CDR2 SVGAGI. V lost 10 bases, J lost 8 bases, and 15 bases lay in between. The CDR3 consists of 11 residues. The CDR3 coding sequence is TGTGCCACCGCAAACAGGGCCCAGCAGTACTTC. This translates into CATANRAQQYF.

The CDR3 sequence is CASNPGLAKNIQYF. CDR3 nucleotide sequence: TGTGCCAGCAACCCGGGACTAGCCAAAAACATTCAGTACTTC. This rearrangement joins TRBV3-1 to TRBJ2-4; D perhaps matches TRBD2 (6 bases). This CDR3 region has 14 residues. In germline, CDR1 is LGHDT, CDR2 YNNKEL (reference sequence). Trimming stripped 7 bases from V and 0 bases from J, with 10 bases between.

The gene calls are TRBV9 and TRBJ2-1; 7 bases are shared with TRBD2. The CDR3 consists of 15 residues. Unmatched junction bases numbered 12, after V lost 4 bases and J lost 8 bases. Germline CDR1 is SGDLS and CDR2 is YYNGEE. The CDR3 DNA reads TGTGCCAGCAGCATCGGACTAGTAGGGGAGGATGAGCAGTTCTTC. This codes for CASSIGLVGEDEQFF.

The genes are TRBV20-1 and TRBJ1-1, with TRBD1 as a possible D gene (6 bases). Trimming cost V 5 bases and J 6 bases, with 13 bases left between them. Germline CDR1 reads DFQATT; CDR2 reads SNEGSKA (reference sequence). This CDR3 spans 12 amino acids. In DNA, the CDR3 is TGCAGTGCTGGGAGGGGGGGCGCTGAAGCTTTCTTT. Protein: CSAGRGGAEAFF.

This chain uses TRBV10-3 with TRBJ1-1; unclear D gene. V lost 6 bases, J lost 7 bases, and 12 bases lay in between. Per the germline V gene, CDR1 is ENHRY and CDR2 is SYGVKD. The CDR3 is 12 amino acids. DNA for the CDR3: TGTGCCATCAGGGGCAGCTCCGATGAAGCTTTCTTT. It encodes CAIRGSSDEAFF.

The chain is built from TRBV6-2 or TRBV6-3 and TRBJ1-5; D gene ambiguous. The CDR3 runs to 15 residues. Germline V gene data show CDR1 as MNHEY and CDR2 as SVGEGT. Trimming shortened V by 0 bases and J by 5 bases, and 11 bases separated the two germline ends. The CDR3 DNA follows: TGTGCCAGCAGTTACTCCCTGGAAGCGTATCAGCCCCAGCATTTT. Translation gives CASSYSLEAYQPQHF.

This clonotype was recorded at least ten times. This sequence joins TRBV2 and TRBJ2-5; D call uncertain. Trimming removed 3 bases from V and 4 bases from J, with 9 bases in between. Per germline, CDR1 SNHLY and CDR2 FYNNEI. The CDR3 is 13 amino acids. CDR3 nucleotide sequence: TGTGCCAGCAGTGAGGAGCTTGGAGAGACCCAGTACTTC. Translation gives CASSEELGETQYF. The full variable domain, completed using reference TRBV2 and TRBJ2-5, is EPEVTQTPSHQVTQMGQEVILRCVPISNHLYFYWYRQILGQKVEFLVSFYNNEISEKSEIFDDQFSVERPDGSNFTLKIRSTKLEDSAMYFCASSEELGETQYFGPGTRLLVL.

This clonotype was observed a handful of times. CDR3 bases: TGTGCCAGCAGCCAAGAAGTGACAGGGAGGACTGAAGCTTTCTTT. It codes for CASSQEVTGRTEAFF. V usage is TRBV3-1 and J usage is TRBJ1-1; TRBD1 agrees at 7 bases. V shed 0 bases and J 5 bases; nucleotides not matched to a gene: 6. The CDR3 loop spans 15 amino acids. The germline CDR1 and CDR2 sequences are LGHDT and YNNKEL (reference sequence).

The rearrangement joins TRBV7-6 to TRBJ1-4, with D possibly matching TRBD1 (6 bases). This CDR3 is built from 15 residues. Germline V gene data show CDR1 as SGHVS and CDR2 as FNYEAQ. V was clipped by 1 base and J by 7 bases, with 13 bases between them. The CDR3 DNA follows: TGTGCCAGCAGCTTAGAACTGGGGGCGAGTGAAAAACTGTTTTTT. It encodes CASSLELGASEKLFF.